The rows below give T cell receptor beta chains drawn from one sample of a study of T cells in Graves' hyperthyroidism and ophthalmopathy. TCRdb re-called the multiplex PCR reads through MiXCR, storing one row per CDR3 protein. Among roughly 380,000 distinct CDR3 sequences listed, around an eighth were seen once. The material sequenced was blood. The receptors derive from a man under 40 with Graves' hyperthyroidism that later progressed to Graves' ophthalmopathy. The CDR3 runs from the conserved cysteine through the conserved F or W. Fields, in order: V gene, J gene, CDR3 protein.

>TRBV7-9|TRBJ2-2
CASSPPGQGAVGELFF
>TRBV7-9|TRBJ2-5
CASSFEDSQWTQYF
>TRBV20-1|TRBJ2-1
CSARDRRVYNEQFF
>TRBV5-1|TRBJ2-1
CASSTQDRYNEQFF
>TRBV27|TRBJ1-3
CASSPIDNLRDTIYF
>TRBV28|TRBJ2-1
CASSITGEVGNEQFF
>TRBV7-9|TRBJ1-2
CASSLGGSGYGYTF
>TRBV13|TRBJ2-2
CASSVYTGELFF
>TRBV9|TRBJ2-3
CASKEGQSTDTQYF
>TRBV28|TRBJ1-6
CASRGTSSYNSPLHF
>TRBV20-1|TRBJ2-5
CSARGKAGVEETQYF
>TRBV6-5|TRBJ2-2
CASSYSPVLPGTGELFF
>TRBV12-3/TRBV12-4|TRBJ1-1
CASSPWRGRGTEAFF
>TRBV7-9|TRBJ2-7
CASSWRQDSYEQYF
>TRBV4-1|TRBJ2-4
CASSIRMDAKNIQYF
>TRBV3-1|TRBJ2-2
CASSQGTGRPRGLFF
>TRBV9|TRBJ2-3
CASEPSGATDTQYF
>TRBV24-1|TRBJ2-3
CATSDLQIDTQYF
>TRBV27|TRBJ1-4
CASSFGPRKGSNEKLFF
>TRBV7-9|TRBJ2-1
CASSLACIVQVNEQFF
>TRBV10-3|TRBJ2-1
CAISDLGQGELDEQFF
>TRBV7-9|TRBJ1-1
CASSTGTVEAFF
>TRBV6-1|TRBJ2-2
CASSRTGDDTGELFF
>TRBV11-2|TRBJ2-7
CASSWRGGEQYF
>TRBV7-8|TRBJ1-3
CASSWTDGGSGNTIYF
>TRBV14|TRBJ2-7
CASSQSLEQYF
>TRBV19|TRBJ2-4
CASSYDRDSGIQYF
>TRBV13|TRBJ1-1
CASSSTQVGLRGLNTEAFF
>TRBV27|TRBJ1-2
CASAPRTGDFYGYTF
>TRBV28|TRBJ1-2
CASLPGDSSNYGYTF
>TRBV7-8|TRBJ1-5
CASSPRDGNQPQHF
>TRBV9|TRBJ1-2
CASSVARGGGYTF
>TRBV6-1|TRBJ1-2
CASKLDGNYGYTF
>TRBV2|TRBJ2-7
CASRLAGGPSYEQHF
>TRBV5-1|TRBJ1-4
CASSIQGAGNEKLFF
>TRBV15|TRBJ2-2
CATSRTPGQGFDTGELFF
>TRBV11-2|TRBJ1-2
CASSQRQGDGYTF
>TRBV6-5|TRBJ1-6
CASSYSTPLSTLHF
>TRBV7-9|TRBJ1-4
CASRQGGNEKLFF
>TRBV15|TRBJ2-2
CATSPSRGAGELFF
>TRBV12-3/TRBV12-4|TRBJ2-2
CASSPTLTGELFF
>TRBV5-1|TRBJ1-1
CASSLLEGGLNTEAFF
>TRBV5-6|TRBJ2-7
CASSSGLRLWEQYF
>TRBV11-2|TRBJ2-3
CASSLGGGDGDTQYF
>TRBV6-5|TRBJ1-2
CASSYSGGDGYTF
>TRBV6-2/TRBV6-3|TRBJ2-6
CASTGGGAGANVLTF
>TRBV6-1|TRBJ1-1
CASSGLAAEAFF
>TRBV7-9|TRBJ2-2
CASSLGAPGELFF
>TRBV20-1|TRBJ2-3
CSASLHDTQYF
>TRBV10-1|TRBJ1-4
CASSDNLGEKLFF